This record looks at one T cell receptor beta chain sequence and its context. Clones were read by immunoSEQ multiplex PCR, and TCRdb kept only the in-frame ones, dropping some. The sample carries hundreds of thousands of clones, about 90% recorded once. The sample comes from a study of blood T cell repertoires in COVID-19. Per germline, CDR1 LNHDA and CDR2 SQIVND (reference sequence). The CDR3 extends over 14 amino acids. V was pared by 6 bases and J by 5 bases, with 3 bases of the junction left unmatched. The specimen was PBMCs or T cells enriched from blood (not recorded which). V usage is TRBV19 and J usage is TRBJ2-2, with TRBD2 identical over 10 bases. The sequence came from a woman in her late teens or twenties with acute COVID-19. CDR3 loop: CASRGLASTGELFF. DNA for the CDR3: TGTGCCAGTAGGGGACTAGCGAGTACCGGGGAGCTGTTTTTT.